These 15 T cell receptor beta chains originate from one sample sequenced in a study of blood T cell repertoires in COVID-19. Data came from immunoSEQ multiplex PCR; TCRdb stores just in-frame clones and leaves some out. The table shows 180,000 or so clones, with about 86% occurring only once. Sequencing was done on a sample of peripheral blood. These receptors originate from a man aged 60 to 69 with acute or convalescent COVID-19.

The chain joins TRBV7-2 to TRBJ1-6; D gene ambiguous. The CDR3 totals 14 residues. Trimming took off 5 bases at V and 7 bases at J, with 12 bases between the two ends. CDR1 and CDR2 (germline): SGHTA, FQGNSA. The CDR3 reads CASSPQASNSPLHF. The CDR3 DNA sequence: TGTGCCAGCAGCCCGCAGGCGAGCAATTCACCCCTCCACTTT.

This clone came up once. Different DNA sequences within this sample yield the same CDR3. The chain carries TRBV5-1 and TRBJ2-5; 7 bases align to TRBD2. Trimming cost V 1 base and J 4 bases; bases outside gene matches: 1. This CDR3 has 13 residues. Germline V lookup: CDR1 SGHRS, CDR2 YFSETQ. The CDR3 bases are TGCGCCAGCAGCTTGTCGGGGGGAGAGACCCAGTACTTC. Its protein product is CASSLSGGETQYF.

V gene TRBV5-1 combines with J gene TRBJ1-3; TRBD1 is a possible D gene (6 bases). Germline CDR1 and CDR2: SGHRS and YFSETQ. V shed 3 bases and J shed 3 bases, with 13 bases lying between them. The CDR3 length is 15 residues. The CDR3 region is CASSSQGGSGNTIYF. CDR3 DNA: TGCGCCAGCAGCTCGCAAGGGGGTAGTGGAAACACCATATATTTT. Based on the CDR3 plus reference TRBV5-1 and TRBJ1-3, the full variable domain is KAGVTQTPRYLIKTRGQQVTLSCSPISGHRSVSWYQQTPGQGLQFLFEYFSETQRNKGNFPGRFSGRQFSNSRSEMNVSTLELGDSALYLCASSSQGGSGNTIYFGEGSWLTVV.

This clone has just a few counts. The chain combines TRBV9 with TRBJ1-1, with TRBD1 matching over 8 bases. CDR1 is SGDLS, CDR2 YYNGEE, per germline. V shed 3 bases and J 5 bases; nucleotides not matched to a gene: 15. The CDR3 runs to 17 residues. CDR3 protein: CASSDAPTGTGRTEAFF. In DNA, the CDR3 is TGTGCCAGCAGCGATGCTCCCACCGGGACAGGAAGGACTGAAGCTTTCTTT.

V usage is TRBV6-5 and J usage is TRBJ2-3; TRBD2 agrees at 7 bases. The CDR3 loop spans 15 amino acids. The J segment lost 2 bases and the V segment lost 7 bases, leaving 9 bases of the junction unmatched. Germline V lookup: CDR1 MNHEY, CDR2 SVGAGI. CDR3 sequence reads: CASKEAGEFTDTQYF. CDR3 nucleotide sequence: TGTGCCAGCAAGGAGGCGGGAGAGTTCACAGATACGCAGTATTTT.

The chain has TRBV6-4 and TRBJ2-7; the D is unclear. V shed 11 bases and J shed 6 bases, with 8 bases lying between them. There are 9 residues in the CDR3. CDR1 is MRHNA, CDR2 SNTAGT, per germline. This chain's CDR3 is CALPVEQYF. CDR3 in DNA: TGTGCCCTCCCCGTCGAGCAGTACTTC.

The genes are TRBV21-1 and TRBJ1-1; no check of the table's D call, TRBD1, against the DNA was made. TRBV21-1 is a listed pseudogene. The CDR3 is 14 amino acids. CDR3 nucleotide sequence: TGTGCCAGCAGTAGTTCCGGGACAGGGGGCATGGCTTTCTTT. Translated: CASSSSGTGGMAFF.

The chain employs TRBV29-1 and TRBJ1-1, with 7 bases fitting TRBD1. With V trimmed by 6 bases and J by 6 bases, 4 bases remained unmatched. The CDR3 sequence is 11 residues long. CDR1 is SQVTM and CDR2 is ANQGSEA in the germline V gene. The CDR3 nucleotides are TGCAGCGTCGCGAGGGGGCCTGAAGCTTTCTTT. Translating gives CSVARGPEAFF.

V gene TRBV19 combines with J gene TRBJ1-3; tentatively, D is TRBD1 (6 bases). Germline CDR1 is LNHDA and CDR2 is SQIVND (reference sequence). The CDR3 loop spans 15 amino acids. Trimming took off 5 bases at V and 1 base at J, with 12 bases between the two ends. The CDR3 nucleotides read TGTGCCAGTAGTCAAGCCGGGACATCTGGAAACACCATATATTTT. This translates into CASSQAGTSGNTIYF.

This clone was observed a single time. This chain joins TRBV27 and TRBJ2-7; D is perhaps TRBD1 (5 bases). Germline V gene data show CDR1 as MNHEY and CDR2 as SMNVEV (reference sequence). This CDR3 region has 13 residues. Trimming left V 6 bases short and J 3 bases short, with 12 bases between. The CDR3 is CASSAGRRYEQYF. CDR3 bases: TGTGCCAGCAGCGCAGGGCGACGCTACGAGCAGTACTTC.

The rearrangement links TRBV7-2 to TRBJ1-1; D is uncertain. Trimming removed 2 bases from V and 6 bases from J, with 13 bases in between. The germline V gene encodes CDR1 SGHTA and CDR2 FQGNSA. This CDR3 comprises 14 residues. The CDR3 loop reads CASSLRLFYPEAFF. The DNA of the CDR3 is TGTGCCAGCAGCTTACGTCTTTTCTACCCTGAAGCTTTCTTT.

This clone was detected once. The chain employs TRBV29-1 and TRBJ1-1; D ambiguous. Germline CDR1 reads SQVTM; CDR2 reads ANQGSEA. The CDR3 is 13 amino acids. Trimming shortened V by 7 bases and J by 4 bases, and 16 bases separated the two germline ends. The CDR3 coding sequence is TGCAGCGCCTCATCCCGGGAGGGCACTGAAGCTTTCTTT. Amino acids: CSASSREGTEAFF.

The DNA of the CDR3 is TGTGCCACCAGCAGGCCCGGGACAACAACTAATGAAAAACTGTTTTTT. Amino acid sequence: CATSRPGTTTNEKLFF. The J gene is TRBJ1-4, the V gene TRBV15; perhaps TRBD1 as D (6 bases). Germline CDR1 and CDR2: LNHNV and YYDKDF (reference sequence). CDR3 size: 16 residues. Trimming stripped 3 bases from V and 0 bases from J, with 11 bases between.

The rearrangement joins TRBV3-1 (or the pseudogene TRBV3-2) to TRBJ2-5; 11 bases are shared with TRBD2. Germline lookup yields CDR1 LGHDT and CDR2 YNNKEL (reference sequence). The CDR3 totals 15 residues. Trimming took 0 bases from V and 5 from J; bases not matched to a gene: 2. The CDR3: CASSQDSGRGETQYF. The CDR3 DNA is TGTGCCAGCAGCCAAGATAGCGGGAGGGGGGAGACCCAGTACTTC.

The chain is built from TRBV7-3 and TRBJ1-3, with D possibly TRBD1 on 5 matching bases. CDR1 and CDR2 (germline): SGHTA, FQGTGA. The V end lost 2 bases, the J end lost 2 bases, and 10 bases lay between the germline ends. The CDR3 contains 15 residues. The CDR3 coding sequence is TGTGCCAGCAGCTTATATCCGGGGGCTGGAAACACCATATATTTT. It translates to CASSLYPGAGNTIYF.